This T cell receptor beta chain was captured in a study of T cell repertoires in cytomegalovirus infection. This clonotype has only a few counts. Its antigen is unknown. The V end lost 8 bases, the J end lost 8 bases, and 22 bases lay between the germline ends. This CDR3 is built from 15 residues. Germline loops: CDR1 SEHNR, CDR2 FQNEAQ (reference sequence). From the reads, TCRdb called clonotypes with MiXCR, one entry per CDR3 protein. The data contain 450,000 to 650,000 distinct CDR3 sequences, 40% of them seen just once; the ten biggest clones take up around 48%. The sequence was obtained from a human donor in good health (CMV status not recorded). Some clones in this sample may be carry-over from other donors' samples. This chain uses TRBV7-9 with TRBJ2-1; the D gene is possibly TRBD2 (6 bases). The sequencing here drew on cultured PBMCs, taken from culture after CMV antigen stimulation. The CDR3 DNA sequence: TGTGCCAGCGGATCCTCCGGGAGCTTGAGGGATGAGCAGTTCTTC. This encodes CASGSSGSLRDEQFF. The complete variable domain, with remaining parts taken from reference TRBV7-9 and TRBJ2-1, reads DTGVSQNPRHKITKRGQNVTFRCDPISEHNRLYWYRQTLGQGPEFLTYFQNEAQLEKSRLLSDRFSAERPKGSFSTLEIQRTEQGDSAMYLCASGSSGSLRDEQFFGPGTRLTVL.